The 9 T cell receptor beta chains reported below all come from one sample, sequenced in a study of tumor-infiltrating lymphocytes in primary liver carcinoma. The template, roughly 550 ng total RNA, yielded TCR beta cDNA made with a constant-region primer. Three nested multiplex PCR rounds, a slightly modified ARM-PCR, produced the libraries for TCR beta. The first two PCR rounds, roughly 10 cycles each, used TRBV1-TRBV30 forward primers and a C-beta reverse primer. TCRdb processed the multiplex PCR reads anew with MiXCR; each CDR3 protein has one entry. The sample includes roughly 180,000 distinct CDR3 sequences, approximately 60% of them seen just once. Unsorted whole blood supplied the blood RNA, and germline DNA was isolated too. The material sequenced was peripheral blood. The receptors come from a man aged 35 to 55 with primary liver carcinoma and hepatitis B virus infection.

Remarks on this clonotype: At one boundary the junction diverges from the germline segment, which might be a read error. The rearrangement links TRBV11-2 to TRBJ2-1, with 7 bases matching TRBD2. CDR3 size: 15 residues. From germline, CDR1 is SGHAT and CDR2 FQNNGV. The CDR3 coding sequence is TGCGCCAGCAGCCGACGCCTAGCGGAGTACAATGAGCAGTTCTTC. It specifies CASSRRLAEYNEQFF.

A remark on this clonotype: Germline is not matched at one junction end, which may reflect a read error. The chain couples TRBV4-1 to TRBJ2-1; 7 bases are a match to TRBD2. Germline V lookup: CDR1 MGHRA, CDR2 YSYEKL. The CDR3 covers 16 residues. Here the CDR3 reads CVSSQSGTIYYNEQFF. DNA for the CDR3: TGCGTCAGCAGCCAATCCGGGACTATTTATTACAATGAGCAGTTCTTC.

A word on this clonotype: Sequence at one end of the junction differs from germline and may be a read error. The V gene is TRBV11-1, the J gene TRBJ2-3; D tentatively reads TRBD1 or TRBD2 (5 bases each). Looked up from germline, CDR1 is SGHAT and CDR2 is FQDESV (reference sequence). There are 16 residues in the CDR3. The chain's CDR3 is CASSLYEGSSTDTHYF. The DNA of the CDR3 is TGTGCCAGCAGCTTATATGAGGGGTCTAGCACAGATACGCATTATTTT. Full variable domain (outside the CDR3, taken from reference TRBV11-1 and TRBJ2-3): EAEVAQSPRYKITEKSQAVAFWCDPISGHATLYWYRQILGQGPELLVQFQDESVVDDSQLPKDRFSAERLKGVDSTLKIQPAELGDSAMYLCASSLYEGSSTDTHYFGPGTRLTVL.

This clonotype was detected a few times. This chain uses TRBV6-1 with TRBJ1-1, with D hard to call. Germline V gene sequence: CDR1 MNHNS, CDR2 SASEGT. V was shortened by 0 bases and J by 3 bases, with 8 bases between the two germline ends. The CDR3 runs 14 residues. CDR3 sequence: CASSEALRDTEAFF. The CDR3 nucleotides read TGTGCCAGCAGTGAAGCGTTAAGAGACACTGAAGCTTTCTTT.

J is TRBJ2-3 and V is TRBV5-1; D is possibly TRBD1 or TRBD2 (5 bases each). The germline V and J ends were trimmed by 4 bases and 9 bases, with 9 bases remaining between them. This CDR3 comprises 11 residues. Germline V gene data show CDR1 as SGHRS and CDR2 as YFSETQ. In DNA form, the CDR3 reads TGCGCCAGCAGCATAGGGGAGACGCAGTATTTT. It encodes CASSIGETQYF.

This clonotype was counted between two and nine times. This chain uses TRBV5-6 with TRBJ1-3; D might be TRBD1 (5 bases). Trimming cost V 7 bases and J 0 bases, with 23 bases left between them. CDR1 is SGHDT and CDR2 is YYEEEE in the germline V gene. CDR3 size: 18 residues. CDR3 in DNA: TGTGCCAGCGTACAGGACTTCTACAACAGGAGCTCTGGAAACACCATATATTTT. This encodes CASVQDFYNRSSGNTIYF. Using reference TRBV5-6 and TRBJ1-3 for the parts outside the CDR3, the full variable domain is DAGVTQSPTHLIKTRGQQVTLRCSPKSGHDTVSWYQQALGQGPQFIFQYYEEEERQRGNFPDRFSGHQFPNYSSELNVNALLLGDSALYLCASVQDFYNRSSGNTIYFGEGSWLTVV.

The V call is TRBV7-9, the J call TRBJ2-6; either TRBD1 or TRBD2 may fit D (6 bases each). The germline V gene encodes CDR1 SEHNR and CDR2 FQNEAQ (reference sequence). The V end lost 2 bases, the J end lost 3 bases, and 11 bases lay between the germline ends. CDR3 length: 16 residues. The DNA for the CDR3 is TGTGCCAGCAGCTTACTTGGGGGGCGTGGGGCCAACGTCCTGACTTTC. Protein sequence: CASSLLGGRGANVLTF. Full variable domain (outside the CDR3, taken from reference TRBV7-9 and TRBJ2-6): DTGVSQNPRHKITKRGQNVTFRCDPISEHNRLYWYRQTLGQGPEFLTYFQNEAQLEKSRLLSDRFSAERPKGSFSTLEIQRTEQGDSAMYLCASSLLGGRGANVLTFGAGSRLTVL.

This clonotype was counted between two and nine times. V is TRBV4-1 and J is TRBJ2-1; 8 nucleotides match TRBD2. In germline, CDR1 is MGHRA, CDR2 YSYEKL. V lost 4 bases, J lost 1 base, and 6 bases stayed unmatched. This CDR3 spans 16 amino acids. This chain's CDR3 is CASSPGGGRSYNEQFF. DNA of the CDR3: TGCGCCAGCAGCCCCGGGGGCGGGAGGTCCTACAATGAGCAGTTCTTC.

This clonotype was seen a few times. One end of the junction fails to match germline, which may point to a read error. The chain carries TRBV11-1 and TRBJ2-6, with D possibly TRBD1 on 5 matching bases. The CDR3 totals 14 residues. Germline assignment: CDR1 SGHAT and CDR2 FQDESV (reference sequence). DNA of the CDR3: TGTGCCAGCAGCTTGGACCCTGGGGCCGACGTCCTGACTTTC. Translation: CASSLDPGADVLTF.